What follows are 3 T cell receptor beta chains derived from one specimen sequenced in a study of T-cell memory formation after mild COVID-19. MiXCR was run by TCRdb on the 5' RACE reads, yielding one entry per CDR3 protein. The sample has about 140,000 distinct CDR3 sequences; around 15% are singletons. The sample was PBMCs or a T cell subset sorted from them (not recorded which). Receptor source: an adult woman who had mild COVID-19 (a few samples of this study predate the infection). Cell type and time point are not known.

The chain joins TRBV12-3 or TRBV12-4 to TRBJ2-1; D might be TRBD1 (6 bases). This CDR3 is 14 amino acids long. Trimming cost V 5 bases and J 2 bases, with 10 bases left between them. CDR3 sequence: CASSPNRAYNEQFF. The CDR3 DNA follows: TGTGCCAGCAGTCCCAACAGGGCCTACAATGAGCAGTTCTTC.

This clonotype has a handful of counts. The J gene is TRBJ1-1, the V gene TRBV7-9, with D unresolved. Per germline, CDR1 SEHNR and CDR2 FQNEAQ (reference sequence). CDR3 length: 14 residues. Trimming left V 1 base short and J 4 bases short, with 10 bases between. CDR3 nucleotide sequence: TGTGCCAGCAGCTTAGAGCAAACGTCCACTGAAGCTTTCTTT. The encoded protein is CASSLEQTSTEAFF.

This clonotype was detected a few times. J is TRBJ1-2 and V is TRBV6-6; 8 nucleotides line up with TRBD1. The CDR3 is 14 amino acids. Germline CDR1 and CDR2: MNHNY and SVGAGI (reference sequence). Trimming took 4 bases from V and 7 from J; bases not matched to a gene: 8. CDR3 region: CASSSARTGFGYTF. DNA for the CDR3: TGTGCCAGCAGTTCGGCCCGGACAGGGTTTGGCTACACCTTC.